Presented here are 23 T cell receptor beta chains from one specimen sequenced in a study of cytomegalovirus exposure and HLA in healthy donors. 60 Vbeta and 13 Jbeta primers were used in PCR. Method: immunoSEQ multiplex PCR; TCRdb's copy keeps in-frame clones and lacks some. The sample records 150,000 to 200,000 clones, roughly 82% being singletons. The specimen was PBMCs. The receptors shown here come from a woman aged 45-65 years in good health and CMV-seronegative.

This clone was seen just once. J is TRBJ2-1 and V is TRBV28, with D possibly being TRBD2 (6 bases). V lost 6 bases and J lost 0, with 24 bases in between. CDR1 is MDHEN and CDR2 is SYDVKM in the germline V gene. The CDR3 has 19 residues. The CDR3 is CASSSSWTIGGNSYNEQFF. As DNA, the CDR3 is TGTGCCAGCAGCAGTTCTTGGACGATCGGAGGGAACTCCTACAATGAGCAGTTCTTC.

The V gene is TRBV2, the J gene TRBJ1-3; D is possibly TRBD1 (6 bases). CDR3 length: 20 residues. The germline gives CDR1 SNHLY, CDR2 FYNNEI. Trimming shortened V by 2 bases and J by 0 bases, and 23 bases separated the two germline ends. The CDR3 nucleotides are TGTGCCAGCAGTGAACGTTGGACCGGGACACCAAAGAGCTCTGGAAACACCATATATTTT. Its translation is CASSERWTGTPKSSGNTIYF.

The chain carries TRBV28 and TRBJ2-2; D is possibly TRBD1 (5 bases). CDR1 is MDHEN and CDR2 is SYDVKM in the germline V gene. V was clipped by 6 bases and J by 4 bases, with 12 bases between them. The CDR3 contains 14 residues. The CDR3 DNA reads TGTGCCAGCAGGAACAGGTTGAGCACCGGGGAGCTGTTTTTT. It is translated as CASRNRLSTGELFF.

The genes are TRBV29-1 and TRBJ2-7; 7 bases line up with TRBD1. The CDR3 extends over 14 amino acids. Germline V gene lookup returns CDR1 SQVTM and CDR2 ANQGSEA. V was clipped by 4 bases and J by 6 bases; unmatched bases: 12. The CDR3 reads CSVGPGTVTSEQYF. The CDR3 DNA reads as TGCAGCGTTGGGCCCGGGACAGTGACCTCCGAGCAGTACTTC.

The chain employs TRBV9 and TRBJ2-6, with D unresolved. CDR1 is SGDLS and CDR2 is YYNGEE in the germline V gene. Trimming removed 3 bases at V and 1 base at J, with 5 bases between. CDR3 length equals 14 residues. CDR3: CASSDQSGANVLTF. CDR3 DNA: TGTGCCAGCAGCGACCAGTCTGGGGCCAACGTCCTGACTTTC.

Only one count was recorded for this clone. The chain recombines TRBV7-9 with TRBJ2-7; a possible D gene is TRBD1 (6 bases). V gave up 3 bases and J gave up 3 bases, with 9 bases separating them. CDR1 is SEHNR and CDR2 is FQNEAQ in the germline V gene (reference sequence). This CDR3 is built from 13 residues. In DNA, the CDR3 is TGTGCCAGCAGCTTGGGACACAGCTACGAGCAGTACTTC. It yields the protein CASSLGHSYEQYF.

This clone showed up just once. The chain employs TRBV15 and TRBJ1-5, with TRBD1 identical over 9 bases. Germline CDR1 is LNHNV and CDR2 is YYDKDF (reference sequence). The CDR3 spans 14 residues. V was clipped by 8 bases and J by 5 bases; unmatched bases: 7. CDR3 loop: CATSGTGNYQPQHF. The CDR3, as DNA: TGTGCCACCTCTGGGACAGGGAACTATCAGCCCCAGCATTTT.

The CDR3 is CASSAGLSPWNEQFF. CDR3 sequence (DNA): TGTGCCAGCAGCGCGGGTCTATCCCCCTGGAATGAGCAGTTCTTC. The genes are TRBV7-8 and TRBJ2-1; tentative D call: TRBD2 (5 bases). V lost 5 bases and J lost 7, with 18 bases in between. This CDR3 spans 15 amino acids. Germline CDR1 reads SGHVS; CDR2 reads FQNEAQ.

The genes are TRBV4-1 and TRBJ2-5; 8 bases match TRBD2. Germline V lookup: CDR1 MGHRA, CDR2 YSYEKL. This CDR3 spans 16 amino acids. Trimming cost V 2 bases and J 2 bases; bases outside gene matches: 7. This CDR3 reads CASSQIAGSVQETQYF. The CDR3 nucleotides read TGCGCCAGCAGCCAAATAGCGGGAAGCGTTCAAGAGACCCAGTACTTC.

V and J are TRBV18 and TRBJ2-7, with D perhaps matching TRBD1 (6 bases). The CDR3 extends over 13 amino acids. Trimming removed 3 bases from V and 9 bases from J, with 15 bases in between. Per the germline V gene, CDR1 is KGHSH and CDR2 is LQKENI. The CDR3 DNA reads TGTGCCAGCTCACCGGAGCAGGGGTTTGGGCAGTACTTC. This encodes CASSPEQGFGQYF.

This clone was recorded only once. This chain uses TRBV28 with TRBJ2-7, with D perhaps matching TRBD2 (5 bases). CDR3 size: 14 residues. Germline CDR1 reads MDHEN; CDR2 reads SYDVKM. Trimming cost V 3 bases and J 7 bases, with 16 bases left between them. The CDR3: CASSFGLQTGEQYF. CDR3 sequence (DNA): TGTGCCAGCAGTTTTGGGCTACAGACGGGGGAGCAGTACTTC.

This clone was picked up a small number of times. V and J are TRBV6-5 and TRBJ2-7; no clear D gene. Deletions cut 5 bases from V and 5 bases from J, with 10 bases between. The CDR3 is 12 residues long. Germline V CDR1 and CDR2: MNHEY, SVGAGI. CDR3: CASSRVFNEQYF. In DNA, the CDR3 is TGTGCCAGCAGTCGGGTGTTTAACGAGCAGTACTTC.

The chain is built from TRBV5-4 and TRBJ1-6, with TRBD1 matching 10 bases. The junction had 4 bases not matched to a gene; V was cut back by 4 bases and J by 6 bases. Germline CDR1 is SGHNT and CDR2 is YYREEE (reference sequence). The CDR3 is 15 residues long. CDR3 DNA: TGTGCCAGCAGCCTGGACAGGGGGGGTAATTCACCCCTCCACTTT. Amino acids: CASSLDRGGNSPLHF.

This clone was counted only a few times. The J gene is TRBJ2-7, the V gene TRBV6-6; 9 nucleotides match TRBD1. The CDR3 spans 14 residues. Germline V lookup: CDR1 MNHNY, CDR2 SVGAGI (reference sequence). The V gene end was trimmed by 6 bases and the J gene end by 5 bases; junction bases not matched to a gene: 8. The CDR3 DNA is TGTGCCAGCAGCGCAACAGGGGGCCGGGACGAGCAGTACTTC. The encoded protein is CASSATGGRDEQYF.

The chain carries TRBV7-2 and TRBJ2-7; D gene uncertain. V lost 3 bases, J lost 7 bases, and 10 bases lay in between. This CDR3 is built from 12 residues. Germline V lookup: CDR1 SGHTA, CDR2 FQGNSA. The CDR3, as DNA: TGTGCCAGCAGCTTGAACGGTCGGGAGCAGTACTTC. As protein: CASSLNGREQYF.

V is TRBV27 and J is TRBJ2-7; 10 nucleotides match TRBD2. From germline, CDR1 is MNHEY and CDR2 SMNVEV (reference sequence). The V and J ends lost 3 bases and 5 bases, in that order; junction bases with no gene match: 4. The CDR3 spans 14 residues. The CDR3 DNA sequence: TGTGCCAGCAGTTTTCTAGCGGGAGCCCACGAGCAGTACTTC. Its protein is CASSFLAGAHEQYF.

This clone came up a few times. The V call is TRBV28, the J call TRBJ2-7; the match to TRBD2 covers 7 bases. V lost 3 bases and J lost 2; bases outside the gene matches: 4. Germline V gives CDR1 MDHEN, CDR2 SYDVKM. This CDR3 is built from 14 residues. This chain's CDR3 is CASSFRLAPYEQYF. CDR3 coding DNA: TGTGCCAGCAGTTTTCGACTAGCTCCCTACGAGCAGTACTTC.

This clone was found once. The rearrangement uses TRBV7-3 and TRBJ2-1, with 16 nucleotides matching TRBD2. The CDR3 runs 21 residues. The V and J ends lost 5 bases and 4 bases, in that order; junction bases with no gene match: 17. Germline assignment: CDR1 SGHTA and CDR2 FQGTGA. The CDR3 DNA sequence: TGTGCCAGCAGCCCTAGAGTATATCCGGGACTAGCGGGGGGGCATTACAATGAGCAGTTCTTC. Encoded protein: CASSPRVYPGLAGGHYNEQFF.

The V gene is TRBV7-8, the J gene TRBJ2-1, with 12 nucleotides matching TRBD1. This CDR3 has 16 residues. The germline V gene encodes CDR1 SGHVS and CDR2 FQNEAQ. J gave up 8 bases and V 0 bases, and 5 bases lay outside the gene matches. For the CDR3, the DNA is TGTGCCAGCAGCTTAGCGGGACAGGGGGCATTGTATGAGCAGTTCTTC. It codes for CASSLAGQGALYEQFF.

The V gene is TRBV2, the J gene TRBJ1-1, with TRBD1 identical over 7 bases. The CDR3 runs to 13 residues. In germline, CDR1 is SNHLY, CDR2 FYNNEI. The trim removed 8 bases at V and 6 bases at J, leaving 9 bases unmatched. The CDR3 DNA is TGTGCCAGCGTCGAGGGGGCGAGGGCTGAAGCTTTCTTT. Translated: CASVEGARAEAFF.

The chain combines TRBV7-9 with TRBJ1-6, with 10 bases fitting TRBD1. Germline V gene sequence: CDR1 SEHNR, CDR2 FQNEAQ (reference sequence). CDR3 length equals 16 residues. V was pared by 4 bases and J by 7 bases, with 7 bases of the junction left unmatched. This CDR3 reads CASSSWGTGANSPLHF. CDR3 sequence (DNA): TGTGCCAGCAGCTCCTGGGGGACAGGGGCAAATTCACCCCTCCACTTT.

The chain recombines TRBV2 with TRBJ1-5; possibly TRBD1 for D (5 bases). CDR3 length: 15 residues. Germline V gene sequence: CDR1 SNHLY, CDR2 FYNNEI. V was cut by 2 bases and J by 6 bases, with 14 bases left in between. CDR3 in amino acids: CASSEQGRVAQPQHF. The CDR3 DNA reads TGTGCCAGCAGTGAACAGGGCAGGGTCGCTCAGCCCCAGCATTTT.

The chain combines TRBV6-1 with TRBJ1-5; 8 bases align to TRBD1. This CDR3 comprises 13 residues. The trim removed 5 bases at V and 7 bases at J, leaving 4 bases unmatched. In germline, CDR1 is MNHNS, CDR2 SASEGT. CDR3 coding DNA: TGTGCCAGCAGTTCGACAGGGGACCAGCCCCAGCATTTT. This gives the protein CASSSTGDQPQHF.